The entry that follows covers one TCR beta chain sequence. There are a few counts of this clone. This receptor's antigen is unknown. No base-level quality is on record; no much larger clone is a single base apart. The CDR3 regions of human TCRbeta chains were analyzed by immunosequencing. The source study handled its data this way. TCRs in the repertoires were compared against a reference library of SARS-CoV-2-specific TCRs that had been generated with the MIRA antigen-specificity platform. Breadth was defined as the fraction of unique TCRs that were SARS-CoV-2-associated. Depth was defined as the fraction of total T cells that were SARS-CoV-2-associated. Each spike-specific TCR was assigned to its reactive spike region and to a CD4 or CD8 class using the MIRA data. Log10-transformed breadth and depth values were compared by one-way ANOVA with Sidak's multiple comparisons tests. TCRdb mirrors the immuneACCESS table, restricted to in-frame sequences. Some clones are absent from its copies; in checked studies, under half trace to an unresolved V gene, and the reason for the others is unknown. V and J calls and clone size are those listed in that table; D and trimming were worked out from the DNA. In this sample the table shows approximately 150,000 clones, just over 85% of which occur a single time. In total, the top ten clones hold approximately 5.4% of the sample.

This sample is drawn from a study of T cell responses to AZD1222 COVID-19 vaccine (TCRdb year 2021). In the study overall: TCR sequencing covered fewer than 250 trial participants: 207 given two doses of AZD1222 and 26 given two doses of MenACWY control vaccine. Trial participants were enrolled by age into subgroups of 18-55, 56-69 and 70-plus years, and around 150, 28 and 57 TCR-sequenced participants, respectively, were included in these subgroups. Overall study results and their limits: Participants were mostly white British and included more females than males, and it was suggested by the authors that clonal diversity may have been underestimated. Reportedly, almost half of the unique spike-specific TCRs recognized epitopes lying outside the regions that are mutated in the B.1.351 and B.1.1.7 variants. CD4 TCRs associated with the vaccine covered the entire spike protein, and the dominant responses were in regions 160-218 and 743-854. Conclusions about previously exposed vaccinees are limited because only five or six AZD1222 recipients were SARS-CoV-2 seropositive at baseline. The 56-69-year group was small, and its depth increase did not reach significance, likely because of low power. No day 14 peak-response samples were available, so repertoires were characterized only after the peak T cell response. After two AZD1222 doses, spike-specific TCR breadth and depth were significantly higher than at day 0 and than in MenACWY recipients.

What this sample's time point label stands for: about 28 days (+/-7) after the second vaccine dose. AZD1222 recipients given second doses at about 4 weeks or at about 12 weeks were pooled, since spike-specific TCR depth and breadth were not found to differ between the two schedules. Samples from vaccinated people were obtained from the UK trials COV001 and COV002, which included a single-blind randomized controlled phase 2/3 trial of AZD1222 (ChAdOx1 nCoV-19) in healthy adults. For TCRbeta chain sequencing, PBMC samples from trial participants were taken at day 0 and at day 28 after the second dose. V has 10 bases trimmed and J has 1 base trimmed; junction bases matching no gene number 10. From the cysteine up to the phenylalanine, the CDR3 has a length of 14 residues. The read is trimmed to its CDR3 DNA, 42 bases read in frame from base 1. As encoded in the germline V gene (reference sequence), CDR1 is SEHNR while CDR2 is FQNEAQ.

The TCR was taken from an adult who received the AZD1222 COVID-19 vaccine. The chain is assembled from TRBV7-9 and TRBJ2-7; 7 middle bases align to TRBD2. This material consisted of peripheral blood, taken 28 days after the second AZD1222 dose. The sequence in DNA is TGTGCCATCAAGCGGGACTACGAGTCCTACGAGCAGTACTTC. Its protein reads: CAIKRDYESYEQYF.